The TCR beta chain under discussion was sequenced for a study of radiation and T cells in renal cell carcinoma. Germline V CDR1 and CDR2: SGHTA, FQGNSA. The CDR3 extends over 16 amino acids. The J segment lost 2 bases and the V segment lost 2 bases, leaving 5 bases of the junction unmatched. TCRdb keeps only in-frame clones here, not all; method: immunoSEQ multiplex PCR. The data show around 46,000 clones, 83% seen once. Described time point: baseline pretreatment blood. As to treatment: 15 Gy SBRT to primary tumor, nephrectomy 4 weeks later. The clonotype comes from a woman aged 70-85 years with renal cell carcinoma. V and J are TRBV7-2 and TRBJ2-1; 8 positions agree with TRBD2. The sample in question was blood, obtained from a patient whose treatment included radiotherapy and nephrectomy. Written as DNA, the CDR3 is TGTGCCAGCAGCTTATCCAGAGCGGGAGCCTACAATGAGCAGTTCTTC. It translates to CASSLSRAGAYNEQFF. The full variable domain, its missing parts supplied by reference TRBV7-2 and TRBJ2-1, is GAGVSQSPSNKVTEKGKDVELRCDPISGHTALYWYRQSLGQGLEFLIYFQGNSAPDKSGLPSDRFSAERTGGSVSTLTIQRTQQEDSAVYLCASSLSRAGAYNEQFFGPGTRLTVL.